Ten or more counts support the clone carrying this TCR beta chain. This entry is derived from a study of T-cell reconstitution after alpha-beta-depleted transplantation in children. The germline V gene encodes CDR1 SNHLY and CDR2 FYNNEI. The CDR3 sequence is 15 residues long. The ends lost 3 bases at V and 3 bases at J; junction bases unmatched: 4. Unique molecular identifiers were incorporated into the prepared TCRbeta library. Each CDR3 protein is one row after TCRdb ran MiXCR on the PCR reads. The data hold fewer than 200,000 distinct CDR3 sequences, with roughly 6.8% observed a single time. The starting material was PBMCs from the stem cell graft donor, obtained from the stem cell graft. This sequence was found in a human donor who donated a stem cell graft to a child with Wiskott-Aldrich syndrome. The J gene is TRBJ2-1, the V gene TRBV2, with 8 bases aligning to TRBD1. This CDR3 is CASSDGRGLYNEQFF. The CDR3, as DNA: TGTGCCAGCAGTGACGGCAGGGGGCTCTACAATGAGCAGTTCTTC.